Below, one T cell receptor beta chain is given with its context. TCRdb keeps only in-frame clones here, not all; method: immunoSEQ multiplex PCR. This table holds 1.6 million or so clones, about 98.5% found once. The data stem from a study of shared clonotypes between healthy human individuals. Study in general: Aged 18 to 49, the donors were two women and a few men.

Trimming took off 4 bases at V and 5 bases at J, with 10 bases between the two ends. The CDR3 is 13 residues long. Germline lookup yields CDR1 SGDLS and CDR2 YYNGEE. The rearrangement uses TRBV9 and TRBJ2-1; unclear D gene. This clonotype originated in a man in his thirties or forties in good health. The specimen sequenced was naive CD4+ T cells sorted from blood. Subset in this sample: CD45RA+ positively selected. For the CDR3, the DNA is TGTGCCAGCAGCCCGAGAAGCGACAATGAGCAGTTCTTC. Its translation: CASSPRSDNEQFF.